This passage covers 15 T cell receptor beta chains from one sample sequenced in a study of cytomegalovirus exposure and HLA in healthy donors. PCR involved 60 Vbeta and 13 Jbeta primers. Sequencing used immunoSEQ multiplex PCR; TCRdb keeps in-frame clones, though not all of them. The table includes fewer than 95,000 clones, approximately 68% detected once. The sequencing input was PBMCs. These receptors were obtained from a woman in her forties or fifties in good health and CMV-seropositive.

The rearrangement joins TRBV5-6 to TRBJ2-7; possible D gene TRBD1, 5 bases. The J call could be wrong; TRBJ2-1 is a better fit for the DNA end. CDR3 length: 14 residues. The germline V gene has CDR1 SGHDT and CDR2 YYEEEE. In DNA, the CDR3 is TGTGCCAGCAGCTCCCCGACAGAATACAATGAGCAGTTCTTC. Its protein is CASSSPTEYNEQFF.

The CDR3 is CASSQDLPGGAGNTIYF. The CDR3 nucleotides read TGCGCCAGCAGCCAAGATTTGCCGGGGGGCGCGGGAAACACCATATATTTT. The chain combines TRBV4-3 with TRBJ1-3; the D gene is possibly TRBD1 (6 bases). V was trimmed by 0 bases and J by 4 bases, leaving 16 bases between them. CDR1 and CDR2 from the germline V gene are LGHNA and YSLEER. CDR3 length: 17 amino acids.

This clone was counted between two and nine times. The same CDR3 is also encoded by other DNA sequences in this sample. The V and J genes are TRBV2 and TRBJ2-3; weak D call: TRBD1 (6 bases). Per the germline V gene, CDR1 is SNHLY and CDR2 is FYNNEI. Trimming removed 2 bases at V and 4 bases at J, with 13 bases between. This CDR3 has 15 amino acids. In DNA form, the CDR3 reads TGTGCCAGCAGTGAACAGGGGCAGGGAGCAGATACGCAGTATTTT. Protein sequence: CASSEQGQGADTQYF.

This chain uses TRBV21-1 with TRBJ2-7; the tabulated D call, TRBD2, remains unverified against the DNA. TRBV21-1 is a known pseudogene. The CDR3 extends over 13 amino acids. The CDR3 reads CASSKGAGVEQYF. DNA of the CDR3: TGTGCCAGCAGCAAAGGGGCCGGGGTCGAGCAGTACTTC.

Points on this clone: The same CDR3 arises from other DNA sequences in this sample as well. The rearrangement uses TRBV30 and TRBJ1-4; D remains ambiguous. V was shortened by 3 bases and J by 8 bases, with 10 bases between the two germline ends. Germline values: CDR1 GTSNPN, CDR2 SVGIG (reference sequence). The CDR3 extends over 12 amino acids. CDR3 sequence: CAWSRLREKLFF. The CDR3 nucleotides are TGTGCCTGGAGCAGACTGAGGGAAAAACTGTTTTTT.

This clone was seen only a few times. V usage is TRBV28 and J usage is TRBJ1-1; D remains unclear. This CDR3 contains 14 residues. Germline CDR1 and CDR2: MDHEN and SYDVKM. Trimming took 1 base from V and 3 from J, leaving 9 bases between them. The CDR3 sequence is CASSLSRYDTEAFF. The CDR3 DNA reads TGTGCCAGCAGTTTATCTCGGTATGACACTGAAGCTTTCTTT.

The rearrangement links TRBV10-2 to TRBJ2-1; 7 bases agree with TRBD1. The junction had 12 bases not matched to a gene; V was cut back by 0 bases and J by 10 bases. Germline assignment: CDR1 WSHSY and CDR2 SAAADI. This CDR3 is built from 16 residues. CDR3 bases: TGCGCCAGCAGTGAGTCCGGTGGAATGGCAGGGGGAGAGCAGTTCTTC. It is translated as CASSESGGMAGGEQFF.

This clone has only one observation. The CDR3 DNA is TGTGCCAGCAGACGACAGGCTCTTAACGAGCAGTACTTC. It is translated as CASRRQALNEQYF. V and J are TRBV6-5 and TRBJ2-7; TRBD1 might be the D (6 bases). This CDR3 region has 13 residues. The germline gives CDR1 MNHEY, CDR2 SVGAGI. V was trimmed by 6 bases and J by 5 bases, leaving 14 bases between them.

V gene TRBV5-1 combines with J gene TRBJ1-4, with 7 bases matching TRBD1. J was trimmed by 4 bases and V by 2 bases; bases with no gene match: 5. This CDR3 comprises 15 residues. Germline loops: CDR1 SGHRS, CDR2 YFSETQ. The DNA of the CDR3 is TGCGCCAGCAGCTTACAAACAGGGGTTAATGAAAAACTGTTTTTT. Translation: CASSLQTGVNEKLFF. Supplemented by reference TRBV5-1 and TRBJ1-4, the full variable domain reads KAGVTQTPRYLIKTRGQQVTLSCSPISGHRSVSWYQQTPGQGLQFLFEYFSETQRNKGNFPGRFSGRQFSNSRSEMNVSTLELGDSALYLCASSLQTGVNEKLFFGSGTQLSVL.

In its sample, this clone was seen a few times. V gene TRBV28 combines with J gene TRBJ1-2; a weak D match, TRBD1 (6 bases). The CDR3 is made up of 12 amino acids. The germline V and J ends were trimmed by 6 bases and 5 bases, with 10 bases remaining between them. Germline V gene sequence: CDR1 MDHEN, CDR2 SYDVKM. CDR3 DNA: TGTGCCAGCAGCAGTCAGGGGTATGGCTACACCTTC. Its translation is CASSSQGYGYTF.

The chain employs TRBV28 and TRBJ1-2; 8 bases agree with TRBD1. The trim removed 5 bases at V and 4 bases at J, leaving 9 bases unmatched. Germline values: CDR1 MDHEN, CDR2 SYDVKM. The CDR3 has 15 amino acids. CDR3 in DNA: TGTGCCAGCAGTGTACCCGACAGGGGTGGCTATGGCTACACCTTC. This sequence encodes CASSVPDRGGYGYTF.

The chain couples TRBV15 to TRBJ1-2; TRBD1 matches 8 bases. After removal of 0 bases from V and 5 bases from J, the junction contained 8 bases not matched to a gene. The CDR3 length is 16 residues. Germline V lookup: CDR1 LNHNV, CDR2 YYDKDF (reference sequence). The CDR3 is CATSRDKGQEIYGYTF. DNA of the CDR3: TGTGCCACCAGCAGAGATAAGGGACAGGAGATATATGGCTACACCTTC.

J is TRBJ2-1 and V is TRBV11-2, with 15 bases fitting TRBD2. CDR1 and CDR2 (germline): SGHAT, FQNNGV. J lost 9 bases, V lost 6 bases, and 6 bases had no gene match. This CDR3 contains 15 residues. CDR3 coding DNA: TGTGCCAGCAGTAACGGACTAGCGGGGGGGCTTGAGCAGTTCTTC. Its translation: CASSNGLAGGLEQFF.

J is TRBJ1-2 and V is TRBV28; no definite D call. The CDR3 length is 15 residues. The V gene lost 6 bases and the J gene lost 4 bases, with 18 bases spanning the gap. Germline loops: CDR1 MDHEN, CDR2 SYDVKM. The CDR3 is CASRPTGESSYGYTF. CDR3 in DNA: TGTGCCAGCAGGCCTACGGGTGAATCATCCTATGGCTACACCTTC.

The genes are TRBV2 and TRBJ2-7; maybe TRBD2 (5 bases). The CDR3 loop spans 13 amino acids. Trimming removed 3 bases from V and 6 bases from J, with 12 bases in between. CDR1 is SNHLY, CDR2 FYNNEI, per germline. The CDR3 DNA reads as TGTGCCAGCAGTGATGAGGGTACGTCCGAGCAGTACTTC. Its protein product is CASSDEGTSEQYF.